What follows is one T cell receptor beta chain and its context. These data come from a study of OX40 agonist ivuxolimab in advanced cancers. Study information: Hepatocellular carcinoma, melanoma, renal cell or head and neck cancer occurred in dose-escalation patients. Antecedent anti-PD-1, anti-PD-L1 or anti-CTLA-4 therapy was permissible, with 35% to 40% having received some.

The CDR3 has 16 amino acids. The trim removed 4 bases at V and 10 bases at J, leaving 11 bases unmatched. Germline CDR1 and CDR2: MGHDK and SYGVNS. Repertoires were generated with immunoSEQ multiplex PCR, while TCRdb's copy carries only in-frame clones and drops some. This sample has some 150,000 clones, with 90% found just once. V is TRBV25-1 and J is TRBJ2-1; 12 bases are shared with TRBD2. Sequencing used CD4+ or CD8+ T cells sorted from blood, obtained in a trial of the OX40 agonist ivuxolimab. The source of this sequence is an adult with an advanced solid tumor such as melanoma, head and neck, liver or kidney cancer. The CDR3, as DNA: TGTGCCAGCAGTGGACGGACTAGCGGGACCTACAGGGAGCAGTTCTTC. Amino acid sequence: CASSGRTSGTYREQFF.